This entry lists 9 T cell receptor beta chains sequenced from one sample in a study of cytomegalovirus exposure and HLA in healthy donors. The PCR contained 60 Vbeta and 13 Jbeta primers. The table came from immunoSEQ multiplex PCR; TCRdb's copy has only in-frame clones and leaves some out. The repertoire includes 45,000 to 60,000 clones, 80% of them detected once, and 8.1% sits in the top ten. The source material was PBMCs. Receptors originate from a man in his thirties or forties in good health and CMV-seropositive.

In its sample, this clone was seen once. The V and J genes are TRBV2 and TRBJ2-1; 16 bases match TRBD2. Germline V gene data show CDR1 as SNHLY and CDR2 as FYNNEI. After removal of 8 bases from V and 0 bases from J, the junction contained 13 bases not matched to a gene. There are 20 residues in the CDR3. The CDR3 is CASYLPRGLAGGLSYNEQFF. CDR3 bases: TGTGCCAGCTACCTTCCCAGGGGACTAGCGGGGGGGCTCTCCTACAATGAGCAGTTCTTC.

This clone was found once. The CDR3: CASSSGQGARRWQYF. DNA of the CDR3: TGTGCCAGCAGCTCGGGACAGGGGGCGCGTAGGTGGCAGTACTTC. The chain carries TRBV7-9 and TRBJ2-7; 12 bases line up with TRBD1. Trimming cost V 4 bases and J 9 bases; bases outside gene matches: 10. There are 15 residues in the CDR3. CDR1 and CDR2 (germline): SEHNR, FQNEAQ (reference sequence). The complete variable domain, with remaining parts taken from reference TRBV7-9 and TRBJ2-7, reads DTGVSQNPRHKITKRGQNVTFRCDPISEHNRLYWYRQTLGQGPEFLTYFQNEAQLEKSRLLSDRFSAERPKGSFSTLEIQRTEQGDSAMYLCASSSGQGARRWQYFGPGTRLTVT.

V is TRBV2 and J is TRBJ2-2, with 7 bases identical to TRBD2. The CDR3 sequence is 12 residues long. From germline, CDR1 is SNHLY and CDR2 FYNNEI. J gave up 4 bases and V 10 bases, and 3 bases lay outside the gene matches. The CDR3 coding sequence is TGTGCCACCGAGCGGGGCACCGGGGAGCTGTTTTTT. Amino acids: CATERGTGELFF.

This clone was recorded only once. V gene TRBV6-5 combines with J gene TRBJ1-1; 11 nucleotides match TRBD1. Germline-derived CDR1 and CDR2 are MNHEY and SVGAGI. J gave up 3 bases and V 4 bases, and 7 bases lay outside the gene matches. The CDR3 spans 16 residues. CDR3 amino acids: CASSSQGTGGDTEAFF. The DNA of the CDR3 is TGTGCCAGCAGTTCGCAAGGGACAGGGGGGGACACTGAAGCTTTCTTT.

About this clone: Sequence at one end of the junction differs from germline and may be a read error. This chain joins TRBV7-9 and TRBJ1-1, with D possibly being TRBD1 (6 bases). CDR1 and CDR2 from the germline V gene are SEHNR and FQNEAQ (reference sequence). The CDR3 length is 12 residues. CDR3 loop: CSSSKGQTEAFF. CDR3 sequence (DNA): TGTTCCAGCAGTAAAGGACAGACTGAAGCTTTCTTT.

The CDR3 sequence is CATQFGLSETEAFF. CDR3 nucleotides: TGTGCCACCCAATTTGGGCTGTCTGAGACTGAAGCTTTCTTT. The chain employs TRBV19 and TRBJ1-1; no clear D gene. The CDR3 loop spans 14 amino acids. Trimming pared 10 bases from V and 5 bases from J, leaving 20 bases between. Germline V gene lookup returns CDR1 LNHDA and CDR2 SQIVND (reference sequence).

This chain links TRBV9 with TRBJ1-2; 7 bases line up with TRBD1. V lost 2 bases, J lost 0 bases, and 10 bases stayed unmatched. Germline V lookup: CDR1 SGDLS, CDR2 YYNGEE. This CDR3 region has 17 residues. The CDR3 DNA reads as TGTGCCAGCAGCGTCCGGGACAGCCCGTTCGCTAACTATGGCTACACCTTC. Translated, it gives CASSVRDSPFANYGYTF.

The sample holds one count of this clone. J is TRBJ1-1 and V is TRBV27, with a weak D call TRBD1 (6 bases). The CDR3 loop spans 14 amino acids. The germline gives CDR1 MNHEY, CDR2 SMNVEV (reference sequence). The germline V and J ends were trimmed by 5 bases and 6 bases, with 16 bases remaining between them. In DNA, the CDR3 is TGTGCCAGCAGTCGGGGGGCGTGGGCGGCTGAAGCTTTCTTT. The encoded protein is CASSRGAWAAEAFF.

The genes are TRBV5-1 and TRBJ2-5; 7 nucleotides line up with TRBD2. J was trimmed by 1 base and V by 4 bases; bases with no gene match: 7. CDR3 length: 15 residues. The germline V gene encodes CDR1 SGHRS and CDR2 YFSETQ. CDR3 in amino acids: CASSGGGLGQETQYF. CDR3 DNA: TGCGCCAGCAGCGGCGGGGGATTAGGCCAAGAGACCCAGTACTTC.